These 15 T cell receptor beta chains were all obtained from the same sample, sequenced in a study of OX40 agonist ivuxolimab in advanced cancers. Libraries were prepared by immunoSEQ multiplex PCR; TCRdb keeps only in-frame clonotypes and omits some of them. The sample shows roughly 86,000 clones, 65% to 90% of them seen only once. The sequencing here drew on CD4+ or CD8+ T cells sorted from blood, taken in a trial of the OX40 agonist ivuxolimab. These receptors all stem from an adult with an advanced solid tumor such as melanoma, head and neck, liver or kidney cancer.

Comments on this clone: Different DNA sequences within this sample yield the same CDR3. V usage is TRBV6-6 and J usage is TRBJ2-7, with D possibly being TRBD2 (5 bases). Per germline, CDR1 MNHNY and CDR2 SVGAGI (reference sequence). Deletions cut 2 bases from V and 0 bases from J, with 5 bases between. The CDR3 runs 13 residues. The CDR3 region is CASSYEGSYEQYF. The CDR3 DNA reads as TGTGCCAGCAGTTACGAGGGCTCCTACGAGCAGTACTTC.

The chain uses TRBV5-4 and TRBJ2-7, with D hard to call. Looked up from germline, CDR1 is SGHNT and CDR2 is YYREEE (reference sequence). The CDR3 is 14 residues long. The V gene lost 0 bases and the J gene lost 0 bases, with 7 bases spanning the gap. The CDR3 DNA follows: TGTGCCAGCAGCTTGGGGGGAACCTCCTACGAGCAGTACTTC. It translates to CASSLGGTSYEQYF. The complete variable domain, with remaining parts taken from reference TRBV5-4 and TRBJ2-7, reads ETGVTQSPTHLIKTRGQQVTLRCSSQSGHNTVSWYQQALGQGPQFIFQYYREEENGRGNFPPRFSGLQFPNYSSELNVNALELDDSALYLCASSLGGTSYEQYFGPGTRLTVT.

The rearrangement links TRBV7-9 to TRBJ2-3; 9 bases line up with TRBD1. The trim removed 5 bases at V and 0 bases at J, leaving 6 bases unmatched. CDR3 size: 16 residues. Germline lookup yields CDR1 SEHNR and CDR2 FQNEAQ (reference sequence). The CDR3 coding sequence is TGTGCCAGCAGCGCCCGACAGGGGGGTAGCACAGATACGCAGTATTTT. Translating it yields CASSARQGGSTDTQYF. The variable domain in full, with the rest retrieved from reference TRBV7-9 and TRBJ2-3, is DTGVSQNPRHKITKRGQNVTFRCDPISEHNRLYWYRQTLGQGPEFLTYFQNEAQLEKSRLLSDRFSAERPKGSFSTLEIQRTEQGDSAMYLCASSARQGGSTDTQYFGPGTRLTVL.

The J gene is TRBJ1-2, the V gene TRBV18; 9 bases are a match to TRBD1. The V and J ends lost 2 bases and 5 bases, in that order; junction bases with no gene match: 9. The germline V gene has CDR1 KGHSH and CDR2 LQKENI. The CDR3 is 16 residues long. The CDR3 is CASSPLGQGFQYGYTF. In DNA form, the CDR3 reads TGTGCCAGCTCACCATTGGGACAGGGATTTCAGTATGGCTACACCTTC.

The chain couples TRBV11-2 to TRBJ2-7; D perhaps matches TRBD1 (6 bases). This CDR3 has 13 amino acids. V was trimmed by 5 bases and J by 2 bases, leaving 10 bases between them. Germline V CDR1 and CDR2: SGHAT, FQNNGV. The CDR3 sequence is CASSRTATYEQYF. CDR3 DNA: TGTGCCAGCAGCCGGACAGCGACCTACGAGCAGTACTTC. Based on the CDR3 plus reference TRBV11-2 and TRBJ2-7, the full variable domain is EAGVAQSPRYKIIEKRQSVAFWCNPISGHATLYWYQQILGQGPKLLIQFQNNGVVDDSQLPKDRFSAERLKGVDSTLKIQPAKLEDSAVYLCASSRTATYEQYFGPGTRLTVT.

CDR3 sequence: CASSLSGTGELFF. As DNA, the CDR3 is TGTGCCAGCAGCCTTTCAGGGACCGGGGAGCTGTTTTTT. The J gene is TRBJ2-2, the V gene TRBV27, with TRBD1 as a possible D gene (5 bases). This CDR3 has 13 amino acids. Trimming removed 6 bases from V and 5 bases from J, with 10 bases in between. Germline V gene data show CDR1 as MNHEY and CDR2 as SMNVEV (reference sequence).

Here the CDR3 reads CATGGVSTDTQYF. CDR3 DNA: TGTGCCACTGGGGGGGTCAGCACAGATACGCAGTATTTT. This sequence joins TRBV10-3 and TRBJ2-3; TRBD2 matches at 7 bases. Per germline, CDR1 ENHRY and CDR2 SYGVKD. The length of the CDR3 is 13 residues. Trimming cost V 10 bases and J 0 bases; bases outside gene matches: 4.

The J gene is TRBJ1-3, the V gene TRBV5-6; a possible D gene is TRBD1 (6 bases). Germline CDR1 and CDR2: SGHDT and YYEEEE. Trimming stripped 2 bases from V and 4 bases from J, with 7 bases between. The CDR3 runs 13 residues. The CDR3 protein is CASSLGQGNTIYF. The CDR3 DNA reads TGTGCCAGCAGCTTAGGACAGGGAAACACCATATATTTT.

This clone occurred a few times. The genes are TRBV6-6 and TRBJ1-4; no firm D call. The CDR3 covers 15 residues. V gave up 8 bases and J gave up 5 bases, with 18 bases separating them. Germline V lookup: CDR1 MNHNY, CDR2 SVGAGI (reference sequence). Here the CDR3 DNA reads TGTGCCAGCCGTGAGGCCCCCCACGTGAATGAAAAACTGTTTTTT. Translation: CASREAPHVNEKLFF.

This clone was seen just once. V and J are TRBV19 and TRBJ2-1, with TRBD2 matching 9 bases. The CDR3 loop spans 16 amino acids. With 5 bases clipped from V and 5 bases from J, the junction kept 10 bases outside the gene matches. Germline V gene data show CDR1 as LNHDA and CDR2 as SQIVND (reference sequence). CDR3 region: CASSFTTSGFNNEQFF. CDR3 nucleotides: TGTGCCAGTAGTTTCACCACTAGCGGGTTCAACAATGAGCAGTTCTTC.

The chain employs TRBV28 and TRBJ1-5, with D unresolved. V lost 10 bases and J lost 5, with 12 bases in between. The CDR3 runs 12 residues. The germline V gene has CDR1 MDHEN and CDR2 SYDVKM. The CDR3 loop is CAISIADQPQHF. As DNA, the CDR3 is TGTGCCATCAGCATCGCCGATCAGCCCCAGCATTTT.

The chain uses TRBV6-1 and TRBJ1-5; D not certain. In germline, CDR1 is MNHNS, CDR2 SASEGT. The V end lost 8 bases, the J end lost 3 bases, and 5 bases lay between the germline ends. The CDR3 is 11 residues long. CDR3 protein: CASGINQPQHF. CDR3 DNA: TGTGCCAGCGGGATCAATCAGCCCCAGCATTTT.

This chain links TRBV4-3 with TRBJ2-3, with 8 bases that match TRBD2. CDR3 size: 17 residues. The junction had 10 bases not matched to a gene; V was cut back by 0 bases and J by 5 bases. Germline V gene sequence: CDR1 LGHNA, CDR2 YSLEER. CDR3 sequence: CASSQDRGAGVVDTQYF. CDR3 coding DNA: TGCGCCAGCAGCCAAGATCGAGGAGCGGGAGTGGTAGATACGCAGTATTTT.

CDR3 in amino acids: CASSPKSGETQYF. In nucleotides, the CDR3 is TGTGCCAGCTCACCCAAATCCGGGGAGACCCAGTACTTC. The chain combines TRBV18 with TRBJ2-5; D is uncertain. The ends were cut back, 3 bases at V and 5 bases at J, with 10 bases in the middle. The CDR3 is made up of 13 amino acids. Germline V gives CDR1 KGHSH, CDR2 LQKENI.

J is TRBJ2-3 and V is TRBV29-1, with 10 nucleotides matching TRBD2. V dropped 3 bases and J dropped 0; count of bases not matched to a gene: 6. The CDR3 loop spans 16 amino acids. Per the germline V gene, CDR1 is SQVTM and CDR2 is ANQGSEA. As DNA, the CDR3 is TGCAGCGTTGACCCTAGCGGGAGACTGAGCACAGATACGCAGTATTTT. This translates into CSVDPSGRLSTDTQYF.